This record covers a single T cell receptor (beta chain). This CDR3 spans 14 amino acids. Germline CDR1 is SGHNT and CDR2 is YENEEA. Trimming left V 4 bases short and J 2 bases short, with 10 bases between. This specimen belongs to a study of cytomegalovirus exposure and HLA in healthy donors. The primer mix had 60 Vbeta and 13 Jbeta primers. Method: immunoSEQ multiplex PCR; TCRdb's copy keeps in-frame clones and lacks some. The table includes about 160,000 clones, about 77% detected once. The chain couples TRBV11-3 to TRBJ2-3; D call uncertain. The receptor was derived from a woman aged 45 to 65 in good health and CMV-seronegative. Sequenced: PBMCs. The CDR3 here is CASSSSRVTDTQYF. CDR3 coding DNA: TGTGCCAGCAGCTCGAGCCGGGTCACAGATACGCAGTATTTT.